This T cell receptor beta chain was captured in a study of PD-1 blockade in classical Hodgkin lymphoma. Study results and limitations: The origin of the repertoire differences remains undefined, with disease activity or prior therapy as possible causes. Complete responders' baseline diversity resembled that of newly diagnosed patients.

The data were produced by immunoSEQ multiplex PCR, yet TCRdb's version contains in-frame clones alone and is incomplete. The top ten clones hold roughly 0.48% of a sample with 25,000 to 30,000 clones, roughly nine tenths of them seen once. Documented time point: cycle 4 day 1 (C4D1), after 5 to 7 weeks of nivolumab. All patients relapsed after autologous stem cell transplantation, and brentuximab vedotin exposure varied. Investigators isolated CD4+ T cells from thawed PBMCs through magnetic negative selection. V was clipped by 3 bases and J by 0 bases, with 12 bases between them. From germline, CDR1 is SEHNR and CDR2 FQNEAQ (reference sequence). The CDR3 sequence is 16 residues long. This clone came up a few times. Its antigen is as yet unknown.

The genes are TRBV7-9 and TRBJ1-3; tentative D call: TRBD1 (6 bases). This sequence originates from a human donor with classical Hodgkin lymphoma. The source material was CD4+ T cells from blood, sampled before the fourth cycle of nivolumab. As DNA, the CDR3 is TGTGCCAGCAGCTTGTCAGGGGCACTCTCTGGAAACACCATATATTTT. Its protein product is CASSLSGALSGNTIYF.